The 27 T cell receptor beta chains below were found in one sample sequenced in a study of T cells after yellow fever vaccination. Each CDR3 protein is one row after TCRdb ran MiXCR on the 5' RACE reads. The sample contains about 260,000 distinct CDR3 sequences, approximately 13% of which appear only once. The sequenced sample was CD4+ T cells sorted from PBMCs, obtained 45 days after the yellow fever booster vaccination. The receptors shown here come from a man aged 30-40 years who received the YFV17D yellow fever vaccine.

The CDR3, as DNA: TGTGCCAGCAGGGGGGGGACTAGCGGGAGAGGAACCTACAATGAGCAGTTCTTC. As protein: CASRGGTSGRGTYNEQFF. The chain recombines TRBV12-3 or TRBV12-4 with TRBJ2-1, with 14 nucleotides matching TRBD2. The CDR3 is made up of 18 amino acids. Trimming cost V 6 bases and J 2 bases; bases outside gene matches: 9.

This clonotype was seen a handful of times. J is TRBJ2-5 and V is TRBV24-1; no clear D gene. Germline lookup yields CDR1 KGHDR and CDR2 SFDVKD. V lost 3 bases and J lost 3, with 7 bases in between. CDR3 length: 13 residues. CDR3 DNA sequence: TGTGCCACCAGTGATCTTGGGGAAGAGACCCAGTACTTC. Translating gives CATSDLGEETQYF.

This clonotype was counted ten times or more. The chain recombines TRBV5-1 with TRBJ2-7, with D tentatively TRBD1 or TRBD2 (5 bases each). CDR1 and CDR2 (germline): SGHRS, YFSETQ. The length of the CDR3 is 13 residues. The V end lost 1 base, the J end lost 4 bases, and 9 bases lay between the germline ends. The CDR3 loop is CASSLQGRYEQYF. The CDR3 DNA reads TGCGCCAGCAGCTTGCAGGGACGATACGAGCAGTACTTC.

This clonotype has just a few counts. The chain has TRBV15 and TRBJ2-5; TRBD1 is a possible D gene (5 bases). CDR1 is LNHNV and CDR2 is YYDKDF in the germline V gene (reference sequence). The germline V and J ends were trimmed by 0 bases and 8 bases, with 13 bases remaining between them. CDR3 length: 14 amino acids. CDR3 bases: TGTGCCACCAGCAGAGATCCCAGGGTGGTCACCCAGTACTTC. It translates to CATSRDPRVVTQYF.

Only a few counts were recorded for this clonotype. The chain couples TRBV15 to TRBJ2-3, with 7 positions matching TRBD2. Germline-derived CDR1 and CDR2 are LNHNV and YYDKDF (reference sequence). This CDR3 has 15 residues. Trimming at V came to 0 bases and at J to 10 bases, leaving 10 bases not matched to a gene. The CDR3 loop is CATSRDAGGSVSQYF. The CDR3 DNA follows: TGTGCCACCAGCAGAGATGCCGGCGGGAGTGTTTCGCAGTATTTT.

The rearrangement joins TRBV28 to TRBJ1-1, with D unresolved. CDR1 is MDHEN and CDR2 is SYDVKM in the germline V gene. This CDR3 is 12 amino acids long. The V gene lost 6 bases and the J gene lost 0 bases, with 5 bases spanning the gap. CDR3 coding DNA: TGTGCCAGCAGCACCATGAACACTGAAGCTTTCTTT. Translated: CASSTMNTEAFF.

This clonotype has a handful of counts. V and J are TRBV5-8 and TRBJ2-5; maybe TRBD1 (5 bases). There are 15 residues in the CDR3. Germline assignment: CDR1 SGHTS and CDR2 YDEGEE. Trimming took off 4 bases at V and 2 bases at J, with 15 bases between the two ends. The CDR3 region has the DNA TGTGCCAGCAGCCAAAGACAGAACATACAAGAGACCCAGTACTTC. This sequence encodes CASSQRQNIQETQYF.

The rearrangement joins TRBV7-2 to TRBJ2-7; D is uncertain. Trimming took 5 bases from V and 0 from J, leaving 11 bases between them. Looked up from germline, CDR1 is SGHTA and CDR2 is FQGNSA. The CDR3 totals 14 residues. CDR3 protein: CASSHQTGSYEQYF. The CDR3 DNA reads as TGTGCCAGCAGCCATCAGACTGGCTCCTACGAGCAGTACTTC.

The sample holds a few counts of this clonotype. The chain employs TRBV10-3 and TRBJ2-5; 8 positions agree with TRBD1. The CDR3 is 14 residues long. Losses at the gene ends were 3 bases for V and 1 base for J; bases not matched to a gene: 1. Germline lookup yields CDR1 ENHRY and CDR2 SYGVKD. CDR3 protein: CAISETGGQETQYF. The DNA for the CDR3 is TGTGCCATCAGTGAAACAGGGGGCCAAGAGACCCAGTACTTC.

This clonotype was recorded a few times. V usage is TRBV6-2 or TRBV6-3 and J usage is TRBJ2-1; TRBD2 is a possible D gene (6 bases). Germline CDR1 is MNHEY and CDR2 is SVGEGT. The ends were cut back, 0 bases at V and 9 bases at J, with 15 bases in the middle. CDR3 length equals 15 residues. The chain's CDR3 is CASSYSSGRGIEQFF. The DNA of the CDR3 is TGTGCCAGCAGTTACTCCAGCGGGCGGGGAATTGAGCAGTTCTTC.

V gene TRBV20-1 combines with J gene TRBJ2-3, with D possibly TRBD2 on 6 matching bases. Per the germline V gene, CDR1 is DFQATT and CDR2 is SNEGSKA (reference sequence). The CDR3 runs to 17 residues. V gave up 6 bases and J gave up 9 bases, with 31 bases separating them. The chain's CDR3 is CSAPLLIRPGGVGTQYF. CDR3 bases: TGCAGTGCCCCCTTACTAATTCGTCCGGGCGGGGTAGGAACGCAGTATTTT.

This clonotype was found a few times. V and J are TRBV5-1 and TRBJ2-2, with unresolved D. The CDR3 is 15 residues long. CDR1 and CDR2 (germline): SGHRS, YFSETQ. V was clipped by 8 bases and J by 0 bases, with 14 bases between them. Here the CDR3 DNA reads TGCGCCAGTCAAAGACAATACGCGAACACCGGGGAGCTGTTTTTT. Translation: CASQRQYANTGELFF.

Concerning this clonotype itself: The junction departs from germline at one end; a sequencing error may be responsible. V usage is TRBV7-2 and J usage is TRBJ2-7, with no clear D. Per the germline V gene, CDR1 is SGHTA and CDR2 is FQGNSA. This CDR3 contains 13 residues. This CDR3 is CASRLEVAYEQYF. The DNA of the CDR3 is TGTGCCAGCCGCTTAGAGGTGGCCTACGAGCAGTACTTC.

The CDR3 is CSARSTSRGDTQYF. CDR3 in DNA: TGCAGTGCCAGGTCGACTAGCCGTGGAGATACGCAGTATTTT. The chain combines TRBV20-1 with TRBJ2-3; 7 bases align to TRBD2. V shed 6 bases and J 5 bases; nucleotides not matched to a gene: 11. This CDR3 is 14 amino acids long. CDR1 is DFQATT and CDR2 is SNEGSKA in the germline V gene (reference sequence).

The CDR3 sequence: CASSLGLAPNSYNEQFF. The CDR3 region has the DNA TGCGCCAGCAGCTTGGGTCTAGCACCGAACTCCTACAATGAGCAGTTCTTC. The chain is built from TRBV5-1 and TRBJ2-1; D might be TRBD2 (5 bases). Germline CDR1 is SGHRS and CDR2 is YFSETQ. V lost 0 bases, J lost 0 bases, and 13 bases lay in between. The CDR3 consists of 17 residues.

In its sample, this clonotype was seen a few times. This chain uses TRBV16 with TRBJ2-5, with a weak D call TRBD2 (5 bases). This CDR3 contains 13 residues. The germline gives CDR1 KGHSY, CDR2 FQNENV. The V end lost 2 bases, the J end lost 5 bases, and 9 bases lay between the germline ends. The DNA for the CDR3 is TGTGCCAGCAGCCAAGAGGGTCCCGAGACCCAGTACTTC. Its translation is CASSQEGPETQYF.

The CDR3 bases are TGTGCCAGCAGTTTCCCGACTAGCGGGAGGGCAGATACGCAGTATTTT. Protein: CASSFPTSGRADTQYF. The chain recombines TRBV6-2 or TRBV6-3 with TRBJ2-3, with TRBD2 matching 14 bases. CDR3 size: 16 residues. Germline loops: CDR1 MNHEY, CDR2 SVGEGT. Trimming took 4 bases from V and 4 from J; bases not matched to a gene: 4.

This clonotype was observed a handful of times. The CDR3 nucleotides are TGCGCCAGCAGCCCAAGTCTAGCCGCGATCTACGAGCAGTACTTC. This codes for CASSPSLAAIYEQYF. The V and J genes are TRBV4-1 and TRBJ2-7, with D maybe TRBD2 (5 bases). V lost 4 bases and J 3 bases, leaving 16 bases between the germline ends. Germline CDR1 MGHRA, CDR2 YSYEKL. This CDR3 has 15 residues.

This clonotype has more than one count but fewer than ten. The chain combines TRBV10-3 with TRBJ2-7; 14 nucleotides align to TRBD2. This CDR3 comprises 15 residues. V shed 2 bases, J shed 4 bases, and the junction held 1 base outside the gene matches. The germline V gene has CDR1 ENHRY and CDR2 SYGVKD. CDR3 in amino acids: CAISERLAGGYEQYF. CDR3 DNA sequence: TGTGCCATCAGTGAGAGACTAGCGGGAGGGTACGAGCAGTACTTC.

This sequence joins TRBV3-1 and TRBJ2-7, with D perhaps matching TRBD1 (6 bases). The germline V gene has CDR1 LGHDT and CDR2 YNNKEL (reference sequence). The CDR3 is 14 residues long. Trimming cost V 6 bases and J 6 bases, with 18 bases left between them. CDR3: CASSLPQGQSEQYF. The CDR3 bases are TGTGCCAGCAGTCTGCCACAGGGTCAAAGCGAGCAGTACTTC.

This clonotype was counted a few times. V and J are TRBV6-5 and TRBJ1-5, with D unresolved. The germline V gene has CDR1 MNHEY and CDR2 SVGAGI. V gave up 3 bases and J gave up 0 bases, with 6 bases separating them. The CDR3 is 14 residues long. CDR3 protein: CASSYQYSNQPQHF. CDR3 coding DNA: TGTGCCAGCAGTTATCAGTATAGCAATCAGCCCCAGCATTTT.

The J gene is TRBJ2-5, the V gene TRBV6-2 or TRBV6-3, with D possibly TRBD2 on 6 matching bases. This CDR3 has 14 residues. Germline CDR1 MNHEY, CDR2 SVGEGT. V was pared by 2 bases and J by 5 bases, with 12 bases between. The CDR3, as DNA: TGTGCCAGCAGTTACCCCGGGGGTTTCGAGACCCAGTACTTC. Protein sequence: CASSYPGGFETQYF.

The chain employs TRBV20-1 and TRBJ2-3; D not certain. Germline CDR1 DFQATT, CDR2 SNEGSKA (reference sequence). The CDR3 length is 10 residues. The V end was cut by 7 bases, the J end by 5 bases, with 7 bases between. This chain's CDR3 is CSVRRDTQYF. The CDR3, as DNA: TGCAGTGTAAGGCGAGATACGCAGTATTTT.

The DNA of the CDR3 is TGTGCCAGCAGCCCCAGGAGAGGAAGGGATACGCAGTATTTT. It yields the protein CASSPRRGRDTQYF. The V call is TRBV12-3 or TRBV12-4, the J call TRBJ2-3; no firm D call. There are 14 residues in the CDR3. Between the trimmed V and J ends, which lost 6 bases and 6 bases, there was a span of 16 bases.

The rearrangement links TRBV6-2 or TRBV6-3 to TRBJ1-1; D is undetermined. Germline CDR1 reads MNHEY; CDR2 reads SVGEGT. CDR3 size: 13 residues. V was clipped by 0 bases and J by 9 bases, with 11 bases between them. As DNA, the CDR3 is TGTGCCAGCAGTTACTCGATTGAGGACCAAGCTTTCTTT. Its protein product is CASSYSIEDQAFF.

This clonotype was detected only a few times. V and J are TRBV4-2 and TRBJ2-7; TRBD2 matches 10 bases. The CDR3 consists of 15 residues. V lost 0 bases and J lost 3; bases outside the gene matches: 2. Germline CDR1 is LGHNA and CDR2 is YNFKEQ. CDR3 bases: TGTGCCAGCAGCCAAGACGTAGCGGGAGGCTACGAGCAGTACTTC. It is translated as CASSQDVAGGYEQYF.

The CDR3 region is CSVKPSSGNEQFF. The CDR3 DNA reads as TGCAGCGTTAAGCCGAGTTCGGGCAATGAGCAGTTCTTC. The rearrangement uses TRBV29-1 and TRBJ2-1; D remains unclear. This CDR3 is 13 amino acids long. The ends were cut back, 5 bases at V and 6 bases at J, with 14 bases in the middle. The germline CDR1 and CDR2 sequences are SQVTM and ANQGSEA.